Presented here are 21 T cell receptor beta chains from one specimen sequenced in a study of early T cells in non-severe SARS-CoV-2 infection. Via MiXCR, TCRdb re-called the 5' RACE reads, giving one row per CDR3 protein. The sample contains 35,000 to 45,000 distinct CDR3 sequences, roughly 9.9% of which appear only once. The specimen sequenced was whole blood. Receptor source: an adult who was a healthcare worker with PCR-confirmed SARS-CoV-2 infection or an uninfected control (not recorded which).

The table lists this clonotype with many counts. The chain is built from TRBV19 and TRBJ1-6, with 7 bases identical to TRBD1. Germline lookup yields CDR1 LNHDA and CDR2 SQIVND (reference sequence). The V segment lost 6 bases and the J segment 8 bases; nucleotides outside the gene matches: 4. CDR3 length: 13 amino acids. This CDR3 is CASSDTGDSPLHF. CDR3 DNA sequence: TGTGCCAGTAGCGATACAGGGGATTCACCCCTCCACTTT.

In its sample, this clonotype was seen many times. This chain links TRBV5-1 with TRBJ1-2; 7 bases line up with TRBD1. V lost 3 bases to trimming and J lost 2 bases; unmatched junction nucleotides: 7. CDR1 and CDR2 from the germline V gene are SGHRS and YFSETQ. The length of the CDR3 is 15 residues. The CDR3 DNA reads TGCGCCAGCAGCTCCCGACAGGGAACGAACTATGGCTACACCTTC. Translation: CASSSRQGTNYGYTF.

This clonotype was recorded many times. The chain employs TRBV2 and TRBJ2-3; TRBD2 agrees at 11 bases. The trim removed 6 bases at V and 10 bases at J, leaving 3 bases unmatched. Germline loops: CDR1 SNHLY, CDR2 FYNNEI. This CDR3 region has 12 residues. The CDR3 reads CASRLAGGPQYF. The CDR3 nucleotides are TGTGCCAGCAGGCTAGCGGGAGGTCCGCAGTATTTT. Full variable domain (missing parts from reference TRBV2 and TRBJ2-3): EPEVTQTPSHQVTQMGQEVILRCVPISNHLYFYWYRQILGQKVEFLVSFYNNEISEKSEIFDDQFSVERPDGSNFTLKIRSTKLEDSAMYFCASRLAGGPQYFGPGTRLTVL.

There are many counts of this clonotype. V and J are TRBV5-1 and TRBJ1-1; tentatively, D is TRBD1 (6 bases). Trimming left V 1 base short and J 6 bases short, with 10 bases between. The germline V gene has CDR1 SGHRS and CDR2 YFSETQ. The CDR3 is made up of 13 amino acids. The CDR3 region is CASSLTGSAEAFF. The CDR3 DNA reads TGCGCCAGCAGCTTGACAGGGTCGGCTGAAGCTTTCTTT.

This clonotype has just a few counts. This CDR3 reads CASRIPVINTGELFF. The CDR3 nucleotides read TGTGCCAGCAGAATCCCCGTTATTAACACCGGGGAGCTGTTTTTT. The chain carries TRBV6-6 and TRBJ2-2, with D hard to call. Germline loops: CDR1 MNHNY, CDR2 SVGAGI (reference sequence). CDR3 size: 15 residues. With 6 bases removed from V and 2 bases from J, the gap between germline ends came to 13 bases.

This clonotype appeared a few times. The rearrangement joins TRBV11-2 to TRBJ1-3; D gene ambiguous. Trimming shortened V by 4 bases and J by 3 bases, and 10 bases separated the two germline ends. Germline CDR1 is SGHAT and CDR2 is FQNNGV. The CDR3 is 14 amino acids. The CDR3 nucleotides read TGTGCCAGCAGCTCGCGGGGTTTTGGAAACACCATATATTTT. It codes for CASSSRGFGNTIYF.

Ten or more counts support this clonotype. The V call is TRBV28, the J call TRBJ1-5; 8 nucleotides agree with TRBD1. With 3 bases clipped from V and 4 bases from J, the junction kept 5 bases outside the gene matches. Germline values: CDR1 MDHEN, CDR2 SYDVKM. This CDR3 is built from 15 residues. In DNA, the CDR3 is TGTGCCAGCAGTTTCCAGGGGGCGCGAAATCAGCCCCAGCATTTT. Its protein is CASSFQGARNQPQHF. The full variable domain, with the rest looked up from reference TRBV28 and TRBJ1-5, is DVKVTQSSRYLVKRTGEKVFLECVQDMDHENMFWYRQDPGLGLRLIYFSYDVKMKEKGDIPEGYSVSREKKERFSLILESASTNQTSMYLCASSFQGARNQPQHFGDGTRLSIL.

Many counts were recorded for this clonotype. The rearrangement links TRBV5-4 to TRBJ2-7; D is uncertain. Germline loops: CDR1 SGHNT, CDR2 YYREEE (reference sequence). Trimming stripped 0 bases from V and 3 bases from J, with 7 bases between. The CDR3 has 13 residues. The CDR3 here is CASSLGPNYEQYF. The CDR3 DNA follows: TGTGCCAGCAGCTTGGGTCCGAACTACGAGCAGTACTTC.

To note about this clonotype: Its ends do not fully match the called genes, so a read error is possible. V and J are TRBV7-2 and TRBJ1-2; tentatively, D is TRBD1 (5 bases). This CDR3 has 15 residues. Germline-derived CDR1 and CDR2 are SGHTA and FQGNSA. CDR3 region: CASSLASAGRNGYTF. In nucleotides, the CDR3 is TGTGCCAGCAGCTTAGCGTCGGCAGGGCGAAATGGGTACACCTTC.

This clonotype was picked up many times. The chain combines TRBV10-1 with TRBJ2-5; TRBD1 matches at 7 bases. This CDR3 spans 15 amino acids. After removal of 4 bases from V and 2 bases from J, the junction contained 7 bases not matched to a gene. Germline V gene data show CDR1 as WNHNN and CDR2 as SYGVQD (reference sequence). In DNA, the CDR3 is TGCGCCAGCAGTGGAGGGACAGTTGATCAAGAGACCCAGTACTTC. Its translation is CASSGGTVDQETQYF.

This clonotype was observed a handful of times. The chain has TRBV20-1 and TRBJ2-7; the match to TRBD2 covers 8 bases. The CDR3 has 15 amino acids. Trimming cost V 0 bases and J 7 bases; bases outside gene matches: 11. The germline CDR1 and CDR2 sequences are DFQATT and SNEGSKA (reference sequence). CDR3 nucleotides: TGCAGTGCTAGAGACGATTTAGCGGGGTTGGAAGAGCAGTACTTC. Protein sequence: CSARDDLAGLEEQYF.

This clonotype has a handful of counts. This chain uses TRBV7-3 with TRBJ2-3, with unresolved D. This CDR3 is 15 amino acids long. Germline CDR1 is SGHTA and CDR2 is FQGTGA. With 2 bases removed from V and 5 bases from J, the gap between germline ends came to 14 bases. The CDR3 spells CASSLVSGFEDTQYF. CDR3 DNA sequence: TGTGCCAGCAGCTTAGTTTCGGGTTTTGAAGATACGCAGTATTTT.

There are many counts of this clonotype. The V and J genes are TRBV12-3 or TRBV12-4 and TRBJ1-6, with no clear D. Trimming removed 6 bases from V and 8 bases from J, with 11 bases in between. The CDR3 sequence is 13 residues long. The CDR3 DNA reads as TGTGCCAGCAGGTCCGGAACGCATTCACCCCTCCACTTT. Residues: CASRSGTHSPLHF.

This clonotype was recorded many times. The chain has TRBV20-1 and TRBJ2-7; 12 bases agree with TRBD2. Losses at the gene ends were 6 bases for V and 5 bases for J; bases not matched to a gene: 14. CDR3 length: 16 residues. Germline V CDR1 and CDR2: DFQATT, SNEGSKA (reference sequence). The CDR3 bases are TGCAGTGCACAAGCTAGCGGGGGGGCGACTAGGCACGAGCAGTACTTC. Its translation is CSAQASGGATRHEQYF.

This clonotype was observed at least ten times. The gene calls are TRBV18 and TRBJ2-2; D is tentatively TRBD1 or TRBD2 (5 bases each). CDR1 KGHSH and CDR2 LQKENI come from the germline V gene. The germline V and J ends were trimmed by 6 bases and 7 bases, with 18 bases remaining between them. The CDR3 sequence is 15 residues long. CDR3 coding DNA: TGTGCCAGCTCTCCGGACACTCCGGGAATCGGGGAGCTGTTTTTT. It specifies CASSPDTPGIGELFF.

In this sample, this clonotype turned up a few times. The chain couples TRBV2 to TRBJ1-5; D is uncertain. V lost 7 bases and J lost 5, with 12 bases in between. CDR1 is SNHLY, CDR2 FYNNEI, per germline. The CDR3 loop spans 13 amino acids. The CDR3 here is CASKQGLDQPQHF. The DNA for the CDR3 is TGTGCCAGCAAGCAAGGTTTAGATCAGCCCCAGCATTTT.

This clonotype has ten or more counts. In nucleotides, the CDR3 is TGCAGCGTTGCCTATGACAGGGGCGAGACCCAGTACTTC. Translating it yields CSVAYDRGETQYF. This chain connects TRBV29-1 to TRBJ2-5; 8 bases are shared with TRBD1. V lost 4 bases to trimming and J lost 5 bases; unmatched junction nucleotides: 6. Germline-derived CDR1 and CDR2 are SQVTM and ANQGSEA. This CDR3 has 13 amino acids.

This clonotype was counted at least ten times. The CDR3 loop is CASSIWTSSGNSPLHF. CDR3 coding DNA: TGCGCCAGCAGCATTTGGACCAGCTCGGGAAATTCACCCCTCCACTTT. The chain is built from TRBV5-1 and TRBJ1-6; no clear D gene. The CDR3 runs to 16 residues. The germline V gene encodes CDR1 SGHRS and CDR2 YFSETQ. V dropped 4 bases and J dropped 7 bases, with 18 bases sitting between them.

The sample holds a few counts of this clonotype. The J gene is TRBJ2-7, the V gene TRBV4-3; the D is unclear. The germline gives CDR1 LGHNA, CDR2 YSLEER. The CDR3 length is 16 residues. V lost 2 bases and J lost 2, with 16 bases in between. The CDR3 here is CASSQSVQEPTYEQYF. As DNA, the CDR3 is TGCGCCAGCAGCCAAAGTGTGCAGGAACCGACCTACGAGCAGTACTTC.

V and J are TRBV18 and TRBJ2-2; 7 nucleotides match TRBD1. The V gene's germline CDR1 is KGHSH and CDR2 LQKENI. The V segment lost 3 bases and the J segment 5 bases; nucleotides outside the gene matches: 6. The CDR3 is 15 amino acids. CDR3 protein: CASSPDRPPTGELFF. The CDR3 DNA sequence: TGTGCCAGCTCACCGGACAGGCCCCCGACCGGGGAGCTGTTTTTT.

This clonotype was detected ten times or more. The chain carries TRBV27 and TRBJ2-7; no definite D call. The germline gives CDR1 MNHEY, CDR2 SMNVEV (reference sequence). This CDR3 contains 13 residues. Deletions cut 2 bases from V and 0 bases from J, with 5 bases between. CDR3 bases: TGTGCCAGCAGTTTAGTCAGCTCCTACGAGCAGTACTTC. The encoded protein is CASSLVSSYEQYF.